This is a list of T cell receptor beta chains from one sample in a study of technical replicates of blood from a handful of donors. This table comes from immunoSEQ multiplex PCR, and its TCRdb copy is limited to in-frame clones, with some not included. This table holds 80,000 or so clones, 95% to 98% found once. Sequenced sample: T cells isolated from PBMCs. All receptors derive from a human donor in good health. The CDR3 runs from the conserved cysteine through the conserved F or W. Fields, in order: D gene, clone size, V gene, J gene, CDR3 DNA, CDR3 protein. D genes are given only for firm matches. The listing skips clone size in some rows; elsewhere it reads once, few, many or a size class.

d_gene: .; abundance: .; v_gene: TRBV7-9; j_gene: TRBJ2-7; CDR3nt: TGTGCCAGCAGCTCCCGACGCGCCGGCGTCCTAGGAAGCTACGAGCAGTACTTC; CDR3aa: CASSSRRAGVLGSYEQYF
d_gene: TRBD2; abundance: .; v_gene: TRBV7-9; j_gene: TRBJ2-7; CDR3nt: TGTGCCAGCAGCTATAGCGGGAGGGGGTACGAGCAGTACTTC; CDR3aa: CASSYSGRGYEQYF
d_gene: .; abundance: .; v_gene: TRBV11-2; j_gene: TRBJ2-1; CDR3nt: TGTGCCAGCAGCTCCTTCAATGAGCAGTTCTTC; CDR3aa: CASSSFNEQFF
d_gene: TRBD1; abundance: .; v_gene: TRBV27; j_gene: TRBJ2-7; CDR3nt: TGTGCCAGCAGTTTCCGGGACAGGGCCTTCTACGAGCAGTACTTC; CDR3aa: CASSFRDRAFYEQYF
d_gene: .; abundance: .; v_gene: TRBV7-9; j_gene: TRBJ2-2; CDR3nt: TGTGCCAGCAGCCTTCCTGGACTACTTACCGGGGAGCTGTTTTTT; CDR3aa: CASSLPGLLTGELFF
d_gene: TRBD1; abundance: once; v_gene: TRBV5-1; j_gene: TRBJ2-5; CDR3nt: TGCGCCAGCAGCCCGGGACAGGGTTCGGGGGAGACCCAGTACTTC; CDR3aa: CASSPGQGSGETQYF
d_gene: .; abundance: .; v_gene: TRBV9; j_gene: TRBJ2-3; CDR3nt: TGTGCCAGCAGCGTTTCTAGTCGTGGCACAGATACGCAGTATTTT; CDR3aa: CASSVSSRGTDTQYF
d_gene: TRBD1; abundance: .; v_gene: TRBV7-9; j_gene: TRBJ1-1; CDR3nt: TGTGCCAGCAGCTTCTTCTCGACAGGGAGTGACACTGAAGCTTTCTTT; CDR3aa: CASSFFSTGSDTEAFF
d_gene: .; abundance: .; v_gene: TRBV30; j_gene: TRBJ2-7; CDR3nt: TGTGCCCAGGCATCCACCTACGAGCAGTACTTC; CDR3aa: CAQASTYEQYF
d_gene: TRBD2; abundance: .; v_gene: TRBV30; j_gene: TRBJ2-1; CDR3nt: TGTGCAAGGACTAGCGGGGTACATGAGCAGTTCTTC; CDR3aa: CARTSGVHEQFF
d_gene: TRBD2; abundance: once; v_gene: TRBV9; j_gene: TRBJ2-5; CDR3nt: TGTGCCAGCAGCGTACAAGCGGGGGGAGAGACCCAGTACTTC; CDR3aa: CASSVQAGGETQYF
d_gene: .; abundance: .; v_gene: TRBV20-1; j_gene: TRBJ2-3; CDR3nt: TGCAGTGCTAGACTTACAGATACGCAGTATTTT; CDR3aa: CSARLTDTQYF
d_gene: .; abundance: once; v_gene: TRBV2; j_gene: TRBJ2-1; CDR3nt: TGTGCCCGTAACAGGGTATCGGTCCATGAGCAGTTCTTC; CDR3aa: CARNRVSVHEQFF
d_gene: TRBD1; abundance: .; v_gene: TRBV29-1; j_gene: TRBJ2-7; CDR3nt: TGCAGCGCCCGCACGACAGGGGCGATCTCCTACGAGCAGTACTTC; CDR3aa: CSARTTGAISYEQYF
d_gene: TRBD1; abundance: .; v_gene: TRBV18; j_gene: TRBJ2-3; CDR3nt: TGTGCCAGCTCACGACCTTGGGACAGGGGAATAGCGCAGTATTTT; CDR3aa: CASSRPWDRGIAQYF
d_gene: TRBD1; abundance: .; v_gene: TRBV19; j_gene: TRBJ1-1; CDR3nt: TGTGCCAGTAGTATGATAGTGGCTAACAGGGGTTTGGGCACTGAAGCTTTCTTT; CDR3aa: CASSMIVANRGLGTEAFF
d_gene: .; abundance: .; v_gene: TRBV18; j_gene: TRBJ1-2; CDR3nt: TGTGCCAGCTCCATGTATGGACAAGAGTATGGCTACACCTTC; CDR3aa: CASSMYGQEYGYTF
d_gene: TRBD2; abundance: .; v_gene: TRBV5-1; j_gene: TRBJ2-1; CDR3nt: TGCGCCAGCAGGCAATCTAGCGGGAGGGCCGAATACAATGAGCAGTTCTTC; CDR3aa: CASRQSSGRAEYNEQFF
d_gene: .; abundance: .; v_gene: TRBV28; j_gene: TRBJ2-7; CDR3nt: TGTGCCAGCAGTCACCGGCGGGCAGCTAGCTCCTACGAGCAGTACTTC; CDR3aa: CASSHRRAASSYEQYF
d_gene: TRBD2; abundance: .; v_gene: TRBV5-5; j_gene: TRBJ2-7; CDR3nt: TGTGCCAGCAGCTTGGCCAGACTAGCGGGGGTCTACGAGCAGTACTTC; CDR3aa: CASSLARLAGVYEQYF
d_gene: .; abundance: .; v_gene: TRBV19; j_gene: TRBJ1-5; CDR3nt: TGTGCCAGTAGCCCTGGGCCCCAGGGGATCCAGCCCCAGCATTTT; CDR3aa: CASSPGPQGIQPQHF
d_gene: TRBD2; abundance: .; v_gene: TRBV6-5; j_gene: TRBJ2-3; CDR3nt: TGTGCCACCACATTACTAGCGGGGTTCACAGATACGCAGTATTTT; CDR3aa: CATTLLAGFTDTQYF
d_gene: TRBD1; abundance: .; v_gene: TRBV28; j_gene: TRBJ2-1; CDR3nt: TGTGCCAGCAGTTTATACCCCCGACAGGGAAGGCATGAGCAGTTCTTC; CDR3aa: CASSLYPRQGRHEQFF
d_gene: TRBD2; abundance: .; v_gene: TRBV6-1; j_gene: TRBJ2-1; CDR3nt: TGTGCCAGCAGTGTTGACGGGGGGGCCTACAATGAGCAGTTCTTC; CDR3aa: CASSVDGGAYNEQFF
d_gene: .; abundance: .; v_gene: TRBV5-4; j_gene: TRBJ1-1; CDR3nt: TGTGCCAGCAGCACCGCGTCCACAGGGCGAGTGTCTTTCTTT; CDR3aa: CASSTASTGRVSFF
d_gene: .; abundance: .; v_gene: TRBV29-1; j_gene: TRBJ1-4; CDR3nt: TGCAGCGTTCCGGCGGAGGCTAATGAAAAACTGTTTTTT; CDR3aa: CSVPAEANEKLFF
d_gene: TRBD1; abundance: .; v_gene: TRBV7-9; j_gene: TRBJ1-1; CDR3nt: TGTGCCAGCAGCTCGGCGGACAGGGACGGGAACACTGAAGCTTTCTTT; CDR3aa: CASSSADRDGNTEAFF
d_gene: .; abundance: .; v_gene: TRBV4-1; j_gene: TRBJ2-2; CDR3nt: TGCGCCAGCAGCCAACCCGGGACAAACACCGGGGAGCTGTTTTTT; CDR3aa: CASSQPGTNTGELFF
d_gene: .; abundance: .; v_gene: TRBV29-1; j_gene: TRBJ2-2; CDR3nt: TGCAGCGTTGAGGGGGCGTACACCGGGGAGCTGTTTTTT; CDR3aa: CSVEGAYTGELFF
d_gene: TRBD1; abundance: .; v_gene: TRBV6-1; j_gene: TRBJ1-2; CDR3nt: TGTGCCAGCACCTTCGACAGGGGGCTGAGCTATGGCTACACCTTC; CDR3aa: CASTFDRGLSYGYTF
d_gene: .; abundance: .; v_gene: TRBV5-1; j_gene: TRBJ1-5; CDR3nt: TGCGCCAGCAGCTTGGGGCCCGGGGGAGATCAGCCCCAGCATTTT; CDR3aa: CASSLGPGGDQPQHF
d_gene: TRBD2; abundance: .; v_gene: TRBV10-2; j_gene: TRBJ2-5; CDR3nt: TGCGCCAGCAGTGATGCCGATAGGCGGGACAGGGCGCTAGCGGGAGGAGAGACCCAGTACTTC; CDR3aa: CASSDADRRDRALAGGETQYF
d_gene: TRBD2; abundance: .; v_gene: TRBV18; j_gene: TRBJ2-2; CDR3nt: TGTGCCAGCTCACCGCGGACTAGCGGGGGACTAAACACCGGGGAGCTGTTTTTT; CDR3aa: CASSPRTSGGLNTGELFF
d_gene: .; abundance: .; v_gene: TRBV7-2; j_gene: TRBJ1-5; CDR3nt: TGTGCCAGCAGCTCCCCAGACAGGACGATTTTTCAGCCCCAGCATTTT; CDR3aa: CASSSPDRTIFQPQHF
d_gene: TRBD2; abundance: .; v_gene: TRBV11-3; j_gene: TRBJ2-7; CDR3nt: TGTGCCAGCAGCCTGGAGTGGAGCGGGGGAACCTACGAGCAGTACTTC; CDR3aa: CASSLEWSGGTYEQYF
d_gene: .; abundance: .; v_gene: TRBV5-1; j_gene: TRBJ1-2; CDR3nt: TGCGCCAGCAGTACAGGATCCGTCTATGGCTACACCTTC; CDR3aa: CASSTGSVYGYTF
d_gene: TRBD1; abundance: .; v_gene: TRBV7-9; j_gene: TRBJ1-2; CDR3nt: TGTGCCAGCAGCCCGAGTGGGACAGGGTTCTATGGCTACACCTTC; CDR3aa: CASSPSGTGFYGYTF
d_gene: .; abundance: .; v_gene: TRBV9; j_gene: TRBJ1-2; CDR3nt: TGTGCCAGCAGCCACCGGGACGGGGGGAACTATGGCTACACCTTC; CDR3aa: CASSHRDGGNYGYTF
d_gene: .; abundance: .; v_gene: TRBV28; j_gene: TRBJ1-2; CDR3nt: TGTGCCAGCAGTGTAGACAGTAAATATGGCTACACCTTC; CDR3aa: CASSVDSKYGYTF
d_gene: .; abundance: .; v_gene: TRBV7-6; j_gene: TRBJ2-7; CDR3nt: TGTGCCAGCAGCTTGGCCGGGAGCTCCTACGAGCAGTACTTC; CDR3aa: CASSLAGSSYEQYF
d_gene: TRBD1; abundance: .; v_gene: TRBV7-8; j_gene: TRBJ1-2; CDR3nt: TGTGCCAGCAGCCTCACGGCGGGACAGGAATATGGCTACACCTTC; CDR3aa: CASSLTAGQEYGYTF